The present T cell receptor (beta chain) was sequenced within a study of neurological immune-mediated disorders. Study findings and constraints: Clinical features showed no association with the multiple sclerosis repertoire cluster, and MRI features showed none either.

This clonotype appeared many times. As yet, its antigen is unknown. 5'RACE generated cDNA with 10-nucleotide random UMIs. Every sequencing run drew on 15-18 subjects and yielded over 160 million TCR-beta sequences. MiXCR, applied by TCRdb to the 5' RACE reads, yields one record per CDR3 protein. The table shows 70,000 or so distinct CDR3 sequences, with about 3% occurring only once. CDR1 and CDR2 (germline): MNHNS, SASEGT. J was trimmed by 0 bases and V by 2 bases; bases with no gene match: 11. This CDR3 comprises 18 residues. Sequencing was done on a sample of PBMCs. The rearrangement uses TRBV6-1 and TRBJ2-3, with 7 bases aligning to TRBD1. The source is a woman between 50 and 59 years old with multiple sclerosis. Here the CDR3 reads CASSESRSGGTSTDTQYF. The CDR3 DNA reads TGTGCCAGCAGTGAATCACGATCAGGGGGTACTAGCACAGATACGCAGTATTTT.